These T cell receptor beta chains were read from a single sample in a study of STAT3 mutations in large granular lymphocyte leukemia. Some clones are missing from TCRdb's copy, which holds only in-frame ones; the method was immunoSEQ multiplex PCR. The sample consists of about 10,000 clones, 87% of them appearing once. The sequencing input was peripheral blood mononuclear cells. The receptors originated from a man aged 60-69 years with T-cell large granular lymphocyte leukemia. Some clones in this sample may be carry-over from other donors' samples. Each CDR3 is given with its conserved first and last residue. The D gene is left open where the match is weak.

TRBD1	TRBJ2-7	TRBV6-5	TGTGCCAGCAGTTACTCGGGACAGGGGGCCCACGAGCAGTACTTC	CASSYSGQGAHEQYF
TRBD2	TRBJ2-3	TRBV7-8	TGTGCCAGCAGCTTACTAGCGGGAGTAGGAGGGGCAGATACGCAGTATTTT	CASSLLAGVGGADTQYF
.	TRBJ2-3	TRBV28	TGTGCCAGCAGTTTTCTCGCCGGAACAGATACGCAGTATTTT	CASSFLAGTDTQYF
.	TRBJ2-1	TRBV9	TGTGCCAGCAGCGTTACTGGGAATTCCAATGAGCAGTTCTTC	CASSVTGNSNEQFF
.	TRBJ1-2	TRBV28	TGTGCCAGCAGTTCCCATACACCCGGTGGCTACACCTTC	CASSSHTPGGYTF
.	TRBJ1-5	TRBV7-4	TGTGCCAGCAGGATCCCAGGCGCGGGGACCCCCAAGGGGGTAAATCAGCCCCAGCATTTT	CASRIPGAGTPKGVNQPQHF
.	TRBJ1-1	TRBV2	TGTGCCAGCATGCAGAACACTGAAGCTTTCTTT	CASMQNTEAFF
.	TRBJ2-7	TRBV15	TGTGCCACCAGCAGAGATTTTATAGGGTCCGCCTACGAGCAGTACTTC	CATSRDFIGSAYEQYF
.	TRBJ1-5	TRBV7-9	TGTGCCAGCAGCCCCGGGGGAGGCAATCAGCCCCAGCATTTT	CASSPGGGNQPQHF
.	TRBJ2-1	TRBV5-4	TGTGCCAGCAGCCCCCGGGGGACTTCTCGGGGTTACAATGAGCAGTTCTTC	CASSPRGTSRGYNEQFF
.	TRBJ2-1	TRBV27	TGTGCCACAGGGAAAATAGAGCAGTTCTTC	CATGKIEQFF
.	TRBJ2-3	TRBV2	TGTGCCAGCAGTGAAGTCGTGGGGCGGAGGGGAGATACGCAGTATTTT	CASSEVVGRRGDTQYF
TRBD2	TRBJ2-3	TRBV4-1	TGCGCCAGCAGCCAAGATCGGCTAGCGGAACGCACAGATACGCAGTATTTT	CASSQDRLAERTDTQYF
.	TRBJ2-2	TRBV6-6	TGTGCCAGCACCCGGAGCAGGGAAGGGCGCTGGGAGCTGTTTTTT	CASTRSREGRWELFF
TRBD2	TRBJ2-7	TRBV19	TGTGCCAGTAGTATAGGATGGAGCGGGAGGGCCTACGAGCAGTACTTC	CASSIGWSGRAYEQYF
.	TRBJ2-3	TRBV6-5	TGTGCCAGCAGTGCCCGGGGTGACGGGCGGGATACGCAGTATTTT	CASSARGDGRDTQYF
TRBD1	TRBJ2-7	TRBV5-1	TGCGCCAGCAGTCCTAAACAGGGGGGAGGCTACGAGCAGTACTTC	CASSPKQGGGYEQYF
TRBD2	TRBJ2-7	TRBV5-5	TGTGCCAGCAGCCTATCACTAGCGGGAGACGAGCAGTACTTC	CASSLSLAGDEQYF
TRBD2	TRBJ2-7	TRBV7-2	TGTGCCAGCAGCTTGGGACTAGCGGGAGATTACGAGCAGTACTTC	CASSLGLAGDYEQYF
TRBD2	TRBJ2-7	TRBV7-2	TGTGCCAGCAGGGGGGGGTACGAGCAGTACTTC	CASRGGYEQYF
.	TRBJ2-2	TRBV28	TGTGCCAGCAGTTTATCCCGACTGGGGGCGAACACCGGGGAGCTGTTTTTT	CASSLSRLGANTGELFF
TRBD1	TRBJ2-5	TRBV5-4	TGTGCCAGCAGCTTAACAGGGGAGCAGGGAGAGACCCAGTACTTC	CASSLTGEQGETQYF